This TCR beta chain was profiled in a study of post-analysis software for immune sequencing data (dated by TCRdb to the mid-2010s). About the investigation overall: The recorded disease courses included relapsing-remitting, secondary progressive and progressive-relapsing multiple sclerosis, and some patients had no subtype annotation. Patient repertoires were compared against roughly 12 previously published healthy control repertoires from donors aged about 6 to 26 years. A subset of samples was prepared in parallel using single-end sample barcoding, then pooled and co-amplified after Illumina adapter ligation.

TCR beta repertoires were profiled from peripheral blood of roughly 13 young patients with multiple sclerosis to demonstrate the VDJtools post-analysis software. The multiple sclerosis patients were children and adolescents ranging in age from roughly 6 to 16 years. CDR1 and CDR2 (SGHTA, FQGNSA) derive from the germline V gene. Counted from cysteine to phenylalanine, this CDR3 has 13 amino acids. Just CDR3 DNA is preserved here, 39 bases in frame from base 1. This clonotype has only one observation. No antigen is known for it. No qualities accompany the bases; no much larger clone lies one base away. Overall study results and their limits: Direct clustering with F measure showed strong co-clustering of samples prepared in the same batch, prompting a batch-effect correction. Several TRBV segments, including TRBV5-6, TRBV5-1 and TRBV20-1, were significantly more frequent in patients than controls. The control group was slightly older than the multiple sclerosis patient group. Significantly lower normalized Chao1 diversity was found in multiple sclerosis patients than in controls, suggesting substantial peripheral T-cell clonal expansion.

Library preparation was by PCR. TCRdb names Illumina HiSeq 2500 as the instrument used. To reduce PCR and sequencing biases, unique molecular identifiers were built into the TCR beta cDNA libraries. Per 1 to 10 million input T cells, approximately 500,000 cDNA molecules were obtained, such that each molecule approximated one T cell. Patient libraries were prepared and sequenced with the same protocol used for the earlier healthy control dataset. Samples belonging to the same batch were prepared together, multiplexed and sequenced on a shared HiSeq lane. Turning to the authors' computational methods: Raw barcoded reads were processed with MIGEC, and single-read molecular identifier groups were discarded before consensus assembly and CDR3 extraction. Clonotype tables were post-analysed with VDJtools, normalizing diversity by down-sampling all datasets to the smallest sample size. To correct batch-related cross-sample contamination, repertoire overlap clustering matched CDR3 amino acid sequences but not nucleotide sequences. TCRdb reworked the public reads: Q25 trimming with fastp, MiXCR clone assembly, productive beta chains retained. Rows with one shared CDR3 protein collapse into an entry with the most common genes and DNA. The V and J calls come from TCRdb's annotation, not from the publication. Across this sample there are some 690,000 distinct CDR3 sequences, with more than 50% seen only once. The leading ten clones occupy around 11% of the sample.

The chain is encoded by TRBV7-2 joined to TRBJ2-4; 8 of the junction bases match TRBD1. The J call may be in error: the DNA end matches TRBJ2-7 better. Sequenced material: blood. The clonotype originates from a girl aged 2-10 years with multiple sclerosis. The nucleotides read TGTGCCAGCAGCATGGGACAGGTCTACGAGCAGTACTTC. Its coded protein is CASSMGQVYEQYF.